This TCR beta chain was recovered during a study of T-cell memory formation after mild COVID-19. Study observations and caveats: Clones that got smaller from day 15 to 85 had even CD4/CD8, while clones growing later tipped toward CD4+. Memory cells collected pre-infection included some clones that later responded, suggesting cross-reactive memory joined. The CD4+ clones that contracted clustered mainly within CM and EM, and the CD8+ clones concentrated in EMRA.

Regarding this clonotype: What it binds is not known.

Each CDR3 protein is one row after TCRdb ran MiXCR on the 5' RACE reads. The sample has tens of thousands of distinct CDR3 sequences; 6% to 8% are singletons. Germline-derived CDR1 and CDR2 are LGHNA and YSLEER. The CDR3 runs to 13 residues. The V gene lost 4 bases and the J gene lost 5 bases, with 11 bases spanning the gap. This receptor was identified in a man aged 18 to 30 who had mild COVID-19 (a few samples of this study predate the infection). Cell type and time point are not known. The rearrangement uses TRBV4-3 and TRBJ2-5; D gene unclear. Sequencing was performed on PBMCs or a T cell subset sorted from them (not recorded which). CDR3 protein: CASSLLLGETQYF. CDR3 nucleotides: TGCGCCAGCAGCCTCCTCCTCGGGGAGACCCAGTACTTC.